The 10 T cell receptor beta chains below all came from one sample that was sequenced in a study of T cell repertoires in cytomegalovirus infection. Each CDR3 protein is one row after TCRdb ran MiXCR on the reads. The table includes over 100,000 distinct CDR3 sequences, about 15% detected once. Sequenced input: PBMCs. These receptors were collected from a human donor in good health (CMV status not recorded). Some clones in this sample may be carry-over from other donors' samples.

The chain is built from TRBV20-1 and TRBJ2-5, with D possibly being TRBD1 (5 bases). This CDR3 has 15 residues. The V end lost 1 base, the J end lost 4 bases, and 16 bases lay between the germline ends. The germline V gene encodes CDR1 DFQATT and CDR2 SNEGSKA (reference sequence). CDR3 coding DNA: TGCAGTGCTAGAGGGGCAGGGATATCAGGAGAGACCCAGTACTTC. Protein product: CSARGAGISGETQYF.

This chain uses TRBV5-6 with TRBJ2-5, with D uncertain. Germline V gene lookup returns CDR1 SGHDT and CDR2 YYEEEE. This CDR3 spans 17 amino acids. Trimming removed 2 bases from V and 0 bases from J, with 17 bases in between. Here the CDR3 DNA reads TGTGCCAGCAGCTTTAAAGTCTTGGGTGTCAACCAAGAGACCCAGTACTTC. Translated: CASSFKVLGVNQETQYF.

CDR3 nucleotides: TGCGCCAGCAGCCGGGGGTCGGCAACTAGCACAGATACGCAGTATTTT. Amino acid sequence: CASSRGSATSTDTQYF. The V call is TRBV5-1, the J call TRBJ2-3; D might be TRBD2 (6 bases). Trimming pared 4 bases from V and 0 bases from J, leaving 15 bases between. Germline loops: CDR1 SGHRS, CDR2 YFSETQ. This CDR3 contains 16 residues. Drawing the rest from reference TRBV5-1 and TRBJ2-3, the complete variable domain is KAGVTQTPRYLIKTRGQQVTLSCSPISGHRSVSWYQQTPGQGLQFLFEYFSETQRNKGNFPGRFSGRQFSNSRSEMNVSTLELGDSALYLCASSRGSATSTDTQYFGPGTRLTVL.

This clonotype came up many times. V gene TRBV7-2 combines with J gene TRBJ2-5; D might be TRBD2 (7 bases). The CDR3 loop spans 14 amino acids. V was cut by 8 bases and J by 4 bases, with 17 bases left in between. Germline CDR1 and CDR2: SGHTA and FQGNSA. The CDR3 loop reads CASSDGGRSETQYF. The CDR3, as DNA: TGTGCCAGCTCGGACGGGGGGCGGTCAGAGACCCAGTACTTC.

The chain is built from TRBV6-6 and TRBJ2-1; TRBD1 or TRBD2 may be the D gene (5 bases each). CDR1 MNHNY and CDR2 SVGAGI come from the germline V gene (reference sequence). The length of the CDR3 is 14 residues. V lost 2 bases and J 2 bases, leaving 7 bases between the germline ends. The CDR3 region has the DNA TGTGCCAGCAGTTACGTGGGGGCCTACAATGAGCAGTTCTTC. This encodes CASSYVGAYNEQFF.

This clonotype was counted between two and nine times. The V gene is TRBV10-3, the J gene TRBJ1-6; TRBD1 aligns across 7 bases. V shed 2 bases and J 7 bases; nucleotides not matched to a gene: 5. CDR1 is ENHRY, CDR2 SYGVKD, per germline. The CDR3 contains 15 residues. In nucleotides, the CDR3 is TGTGCCATCAGTGAGCAGGCAGGGGGGAATTCACCCCTCCACTTT. This codes for CAISEQAGGNSPLHF.

The chain is built from TRBV28 and TRBJ1-5; D is unresolved. CDR3 length equals 15 residues. In germline, CDR1 is MDHEN, CDR2 SYDVKM. The germline V and J ends were trimmed by 5 bases and 7 bases, with 18 bases remaining between them. DNA of the CDR3: TGTGCCAGCAGTCGTTCGAGTCTCGTCGGACAGCCCCAGCATTTT. It codes for CASSRSSLVGQPQHF.

This chain links TRBV12-3 or TRBV12-4 with TRBJ2-4; 10 bases are a match to TRBD1. The J segment lost 9 bases and the V segment lost 5 bases, leaving 7 bases of the junction unmatched. CDR3 size: 14 residues. The CDR3 DNA reads as TGTGCCAGCAGTACCGGGACAGGGGTAGCCATTCAGTACTTC. This gives the protein CASSTGTGVAIQYF.

The gene calls are TRBV20-1 and TRBJ1-5; TRBD1 might be the D (5 bases). Looked up from germline, CDR1 is DFQATT and CDR2 is SNEGSKA (reference sequence). The CDR3 is made up of 13 amino acids. CDR3 protein: CSAGTGSNQPQHF. CDR3 nucleotides: TGCAGCGCCGGGACGGGGAGCAATCAGCCCCAGCATTTT.

The chain joins TRBV13 to TRBJ2-3; 7 nucleotides line up with TRBD1. The CDR3 runs 15 residues. Trimming took 6 bases from V and 0 from J; bases not matched to a gene: 6. Germline-derived CDR1 and CDR2 are PRHDT and FYEKMQ (reference sequence). Here the CDR3 DNA reads TGTGCCAGCAGTGGGGACAGCTATAGCACAGATACGCAGTATTTT. Amino acids: CASSGDSYSTDTQYF.